Here is one T cell receptor beta chain with its context. The antigen it recognizes is unknown. Mouse gene names and germline sequences are the ones reported for this receptor. The read falls 1 residue short of the CDR3 end, and the missing part is taken from the germline J gene. The germline V gene (reference sequence) gives CDR1 as NSQYPW and CDR2 as LRSPGD. A distance of 8 bases separates the germline ends of V and J, which lose 2 bases and 3 bases respectively. Its CDR3 holds 13 amino acids, cysteine through phenylalanine. Of the CDR3's DNA, 36 bases were read; they are in frame from base 1. Explained via the paper, the time point label denotes: mouse harvest day 7 after allogeneic transplant. Each mouse graft, delivered by tail vein injection, combined 10^6 splenic CD5+ T cells with 10^7 T-cell-depleted bone marrow cells. To model GVHD in mice, a major MHC-mismatch B6 (H2b) into BALB/c (H2d) model was used, and tissues were profiled at day 7 or 14. On day 7 or 14 post-transplant, mouse tissues and retro-orbital blood were harvested with separate sterile tools for each animal, and livers were flushed before harvest. Before genomic DNA isolation with the DNeasy Blood & Tissue Kit, mouse tissues were minced with razor blades in buffered saline.

This sample is drawn from a study of tissue T cells after allogeneic stem cell transplantation (dated 2022 in TCRdb). Concerning the study at large: Using research autopsies of patients with and without GVHD, plus mouse models of GVHD, the study profiled TCR beta repertoires across many tissues. The human arm was conducted as a prospective observational study, and neither blinding nor randomization was performed.

Broad study findings and their caveats: In both patients and mice, T cells from blood and spleen picked up only a limited part of the TCR repertoire that was detected in tissues. Which tissue TCRs were alloreactive or antigen-specific was not determined in the study, and some of the clones might have been host cells that persisted. Only a few T cell clones appeared in more than one patient, yet motif-based clustering showed tissue-specific repertoire signatures that were shared between patients. A small and clinically heterogeneous patient cohort was studied, and sampling depth was acknowledged as a limitation. Within patients, how anatomically similar tissues were was a major factor shaping TCR repertoire composition, regardless of disease or transplant status.

Library preparation used the immunoSEQ multiplex PCR assay. Adaptive Biotechnologies performed TCRbeta CDR3 sequencing at survey depth and reported CDR3 sequences, V/J genes, productive frequency, and template counts. TCR beta CDR3 regions were amplified from genomic DNA rather than RNA. In the original analysis: Pairwise repertoire overlap between tissues was quantified with Jensen-Shannon divergence, where 1 means complete divergence and 0 identical. Based on pairwise JSD values, tissues were grouped by single-linkage agglomerative hierarchical clustering, and the results were shown as dendrograms. All patient samples were analyzed with GLIPH2 using simulation_depth 1000, kmer_min_depth 3 and cdr3_length_cutoff 8, and only groups containing more than two unique CDR3s were kept. A standardized tissue-overlap score was calculated by extrapolating Jaccard GLIPH-group overlap across patients to a standard repertoire size of 1000 clones. Linear mixed-effect models, with tissue included as a fixed effect and individual included as a random effect, were used to assess associations of diversity with clinical or experimental variables. Drawn from immuneACCESS, this table holds only the in-frame rearrangements with V and J called that TCRdb kept. Clones are partly lost; checked studies trace under half to an unresolved V gene and leave the rest unexplained. Clone size and V and J calls were adopted from that table, with D and trimming inferred from the DNA. The sample has fewer than 5,500 clones on record, 55% to 60% of them singletons. The ten largest clonotypes hold around 28% of the sample.

The rearrangement combines TRBV1 with TRBJ2-7, with no confident D gene call. This TCR derives from a female BALB/c mouse given C57BL/6 T cells with graft-versus-host disease after an allogeneic hematopoietic cell transplant. The sequencing sample was made of spleen. The CDR3 here reads CTCSARTVYEQYF. CDR3 bases read: TGCACCTGCAGTGCAAGGACGGTCTATGAACAGTAC.